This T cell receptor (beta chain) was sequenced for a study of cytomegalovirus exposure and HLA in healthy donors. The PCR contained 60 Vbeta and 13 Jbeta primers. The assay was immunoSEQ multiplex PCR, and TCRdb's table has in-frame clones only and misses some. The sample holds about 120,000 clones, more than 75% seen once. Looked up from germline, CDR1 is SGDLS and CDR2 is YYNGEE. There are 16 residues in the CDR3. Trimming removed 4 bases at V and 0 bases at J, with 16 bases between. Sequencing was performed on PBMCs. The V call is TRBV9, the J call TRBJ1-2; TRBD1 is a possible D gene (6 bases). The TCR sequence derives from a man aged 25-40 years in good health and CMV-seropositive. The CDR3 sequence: CASSPFGTSPNYGYTF. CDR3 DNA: TGTGCCAGCAGCCCATTCGGGACATCTCCTAACTATGGCTACACCTTC.